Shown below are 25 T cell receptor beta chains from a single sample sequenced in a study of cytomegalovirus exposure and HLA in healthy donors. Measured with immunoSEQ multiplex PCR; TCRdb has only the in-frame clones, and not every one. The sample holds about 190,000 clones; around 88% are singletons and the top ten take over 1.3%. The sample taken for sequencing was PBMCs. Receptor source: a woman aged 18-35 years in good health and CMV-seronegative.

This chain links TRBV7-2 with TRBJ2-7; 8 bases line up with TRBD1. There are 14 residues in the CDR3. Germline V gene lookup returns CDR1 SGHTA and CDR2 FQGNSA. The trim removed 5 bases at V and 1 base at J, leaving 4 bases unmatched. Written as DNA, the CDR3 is TGTGCCAGCAGCCCCGGGACAGGTTCCTACGAGCAGTACTTC. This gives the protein CASSPGTGSYEQYF.

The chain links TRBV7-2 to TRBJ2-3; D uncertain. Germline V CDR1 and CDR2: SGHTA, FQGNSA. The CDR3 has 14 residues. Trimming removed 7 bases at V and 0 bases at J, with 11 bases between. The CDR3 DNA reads TGTGCCAGCACACGGAGCTTGAGCACAGATACGCAGTATTTT. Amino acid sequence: CASTRSLSTDTQYF.

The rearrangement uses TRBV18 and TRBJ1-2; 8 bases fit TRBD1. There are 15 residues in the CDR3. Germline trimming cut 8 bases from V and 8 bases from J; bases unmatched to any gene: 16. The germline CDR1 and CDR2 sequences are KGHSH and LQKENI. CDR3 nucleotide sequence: TGTGCCAGCCTCGGGGAAACCGAGACAGGGGTCGGCTACACCTTC. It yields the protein CASLGETETGVGYTF.

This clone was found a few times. DNA for the CDR3: TGTGCCACGGGACAGGCGACGATCTATGGCTACACCTTC. As protein: CATGQATIYGYTF. The chain joins TRBV6-1 to TRBJ1-2; 8 nucleotides align to TRBD1. J gave up 4 bases and V 10 bases, and 8 bases lay outside the gene matches. The CDR3 is 13 residues long. Germline-derived CDR1 and CDR2 are MNHNS and SASEGT.

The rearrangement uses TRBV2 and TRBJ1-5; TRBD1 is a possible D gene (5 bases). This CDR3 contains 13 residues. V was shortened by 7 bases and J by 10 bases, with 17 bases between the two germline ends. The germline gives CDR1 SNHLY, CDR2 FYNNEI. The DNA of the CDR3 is TGTGCCAGCATGGGCAGGGTAAATTCCCCCCAGCATTTT. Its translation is CASMGRVNSPQHF.

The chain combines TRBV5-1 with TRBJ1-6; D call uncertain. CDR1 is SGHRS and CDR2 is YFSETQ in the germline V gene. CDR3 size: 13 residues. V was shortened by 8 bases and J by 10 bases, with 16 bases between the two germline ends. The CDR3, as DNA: TGCGCCAGTCAGCTCGAAGGAGAATCACCCCTCCACTTT. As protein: CASQLEGESPLHF. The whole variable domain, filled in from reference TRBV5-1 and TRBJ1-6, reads KAGVTQTPRYLIKTRGQQVTLSCSPISGHRSVSWYQQTPGQGLQFLFEYFSETQRNKGNFPGRFSGRQFSNSRSEMNVSTLELGDSALYLCASQLEGESPLHFGNGTRLTVT.

The CDR3, as DNA: TGTGCCAGCAGTCTAGCGGGAGGGAACTACGAGCAGTACTTC. Its translation: CASSLAGGNYEQYF. This rearrangement joins TRBV2 to TRBJ2-7; 12 bases match TRBD2. V lost 5 bases, J lost 3 bases, and 2 bases stayed unmatched. Germline V gene data show CDR1 as SNHLY and CDR2 as FYNNEI. The CDR3 is 14 residues long.

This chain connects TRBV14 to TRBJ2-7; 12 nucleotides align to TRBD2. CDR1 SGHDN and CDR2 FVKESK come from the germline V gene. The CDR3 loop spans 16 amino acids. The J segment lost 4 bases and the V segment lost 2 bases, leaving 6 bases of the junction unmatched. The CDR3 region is CASSQLTSGGKYEQYF. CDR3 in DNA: TGTGCCAGCAGCCAACTAACTAGCGGGGGGAAATACGAGCAGTACTTC.

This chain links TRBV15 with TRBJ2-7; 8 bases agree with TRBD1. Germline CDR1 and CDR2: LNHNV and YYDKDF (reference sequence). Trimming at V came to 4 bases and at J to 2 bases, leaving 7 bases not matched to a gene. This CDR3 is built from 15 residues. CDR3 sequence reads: CATSTRRTGTYEQYF. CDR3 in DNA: TGTGCCACCAGCACCAGGCGGACAGGGACCTACGAGCAGTACTTC.

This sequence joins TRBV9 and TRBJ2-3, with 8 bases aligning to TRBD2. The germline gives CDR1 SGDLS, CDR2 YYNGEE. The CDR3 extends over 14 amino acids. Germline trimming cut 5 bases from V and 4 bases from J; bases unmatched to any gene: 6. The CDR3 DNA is TGTGCCAGCAGTGGAGGGCGGGGGGCAGATACGCAGTATTTT. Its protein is CASSGGRGADTQYF.

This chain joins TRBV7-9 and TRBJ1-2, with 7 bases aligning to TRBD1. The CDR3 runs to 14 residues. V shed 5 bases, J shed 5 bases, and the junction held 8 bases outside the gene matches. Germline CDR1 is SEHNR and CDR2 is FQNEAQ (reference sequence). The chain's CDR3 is CASSPEGALYGYTF. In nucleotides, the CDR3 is TGTGCCAGCAGCCCAGAGGGGGCCCTTTATGGCTACACCTTC.

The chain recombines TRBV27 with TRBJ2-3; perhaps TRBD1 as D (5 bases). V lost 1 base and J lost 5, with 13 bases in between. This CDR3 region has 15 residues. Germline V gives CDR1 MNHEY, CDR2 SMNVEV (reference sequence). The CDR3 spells CASSLWSGFQDTQYF. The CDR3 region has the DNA TGTGCCAGCAGTTTATGGTCAGGGTTTCAAGATACGCAGTATTTT.

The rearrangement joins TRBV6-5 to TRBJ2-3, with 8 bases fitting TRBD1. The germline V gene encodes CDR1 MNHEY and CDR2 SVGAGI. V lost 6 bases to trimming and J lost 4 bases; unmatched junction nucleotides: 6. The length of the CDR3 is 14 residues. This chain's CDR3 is CASRTQGVADTQYF. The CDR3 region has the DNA TGTGCCAGCAGAACACAGGGGGTGGCAGATACGCAGTATTTT.

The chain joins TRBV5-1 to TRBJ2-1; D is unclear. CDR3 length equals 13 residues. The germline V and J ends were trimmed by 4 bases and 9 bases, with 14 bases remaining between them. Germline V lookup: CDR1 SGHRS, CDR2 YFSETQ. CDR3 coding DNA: TGCGCCAGCAGCAAGAACACCAATTTTGAGCAGTTCTTC. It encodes CASSKNTNFEQFF.

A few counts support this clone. CDR3 sequence (DNA): TGCGCCAGCAGCGGGCTGGACAGGGAGAGCAATCAGCCCCAGCATTTT. It translates to CASSGLDRESNQPQHF. The V call is TRBV10-2, the J call TRBJ1-5; 8 bases are a match to TRBD1. Germline values: CDR1 WSHSY, CDR2 SAAADI. Trimming cost V 6 bases and J 1 base; bases outside gene matches: 8. The CDR3 is 16 amino acids.

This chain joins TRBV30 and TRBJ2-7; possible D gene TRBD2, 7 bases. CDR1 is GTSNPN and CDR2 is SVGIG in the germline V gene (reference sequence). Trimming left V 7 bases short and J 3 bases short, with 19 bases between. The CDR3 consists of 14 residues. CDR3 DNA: TGTGCCTCCAACCGGGGCGGGGGCTTCTACGAGCAGTACTTC. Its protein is CASNRGGGFYEQYF.

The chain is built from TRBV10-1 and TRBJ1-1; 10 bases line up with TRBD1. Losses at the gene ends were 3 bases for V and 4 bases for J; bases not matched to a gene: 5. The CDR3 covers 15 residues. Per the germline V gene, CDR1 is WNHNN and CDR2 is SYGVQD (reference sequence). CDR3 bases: TGCGCCAGCAGTGATCCGGACAGGGGGTCCACTGAAGCTTTCTTT. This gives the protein CASSDPDRGSTEAFF.

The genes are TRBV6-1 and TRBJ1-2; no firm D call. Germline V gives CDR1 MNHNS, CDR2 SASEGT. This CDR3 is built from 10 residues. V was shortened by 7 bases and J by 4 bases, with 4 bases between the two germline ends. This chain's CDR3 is CASTPYGYTF. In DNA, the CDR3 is TGTGCCAGCACTCCCTATGGCTACACCTTC.

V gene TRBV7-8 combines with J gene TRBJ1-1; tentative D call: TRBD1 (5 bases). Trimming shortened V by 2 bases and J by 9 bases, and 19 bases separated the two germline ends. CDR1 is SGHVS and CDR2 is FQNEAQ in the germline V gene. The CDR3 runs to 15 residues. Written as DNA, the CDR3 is TGTGCCAGCAGCTTATTACTGCTGGATCAGGGCAAAGCTTTCTTT. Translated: CASSLLLLDQGKAFF.

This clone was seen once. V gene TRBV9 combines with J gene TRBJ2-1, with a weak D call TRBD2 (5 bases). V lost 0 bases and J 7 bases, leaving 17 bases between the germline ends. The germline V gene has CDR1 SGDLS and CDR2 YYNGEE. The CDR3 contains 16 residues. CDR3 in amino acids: CASSVVEGLSRNEQFF. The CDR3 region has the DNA TGTGCCAGCAGCGTAGTAGAGGGCCTCTCGAGGAATGAGCAGTTCTTC.

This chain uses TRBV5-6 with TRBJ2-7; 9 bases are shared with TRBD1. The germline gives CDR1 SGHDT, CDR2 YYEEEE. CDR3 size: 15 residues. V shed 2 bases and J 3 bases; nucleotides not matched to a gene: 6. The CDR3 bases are TGTGCCAGCAGCTTCTTAGGGACAGGGCACTACGAGCAGTACTTC. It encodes CASSFLGTGHYEQYF.

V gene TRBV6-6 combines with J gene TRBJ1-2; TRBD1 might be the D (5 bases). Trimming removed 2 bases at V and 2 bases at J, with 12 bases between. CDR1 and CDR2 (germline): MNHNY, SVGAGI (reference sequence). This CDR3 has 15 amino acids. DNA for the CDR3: TGTGCCAGCAGTTACACTGGCAGGGAAAACTATGGCTACACCTTC. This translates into CASSYTGRENYGYTF.

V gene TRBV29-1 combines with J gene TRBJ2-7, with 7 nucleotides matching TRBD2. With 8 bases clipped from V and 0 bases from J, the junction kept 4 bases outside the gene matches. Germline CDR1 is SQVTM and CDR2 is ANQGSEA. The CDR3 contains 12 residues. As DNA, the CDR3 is TGCAGCTCCGGGGGGAGCTCCTACGAGCAGTACTTC. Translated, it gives CSSGGSSYEQYF.

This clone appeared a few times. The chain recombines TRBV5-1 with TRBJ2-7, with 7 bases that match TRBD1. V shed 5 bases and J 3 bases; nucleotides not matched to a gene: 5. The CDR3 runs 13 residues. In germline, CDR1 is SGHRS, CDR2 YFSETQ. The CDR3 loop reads CASSTGTVYEQYF. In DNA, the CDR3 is TGCGCCAGCAGTACCGGGACAGTCTACGAGCAGTACTTC. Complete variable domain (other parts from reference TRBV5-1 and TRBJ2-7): KAGVTQTPRYLIKTRGQQVTLSCSPISGHRSVSWYQQTPGQGLQFLFEYFSETQRNKGNFPGRFSGRQFSNSRSEMNVSTLELGDSALYLCASSTGTVYEQYFGPGTRLTVT.

The CDR3 loop reads CASLITDNTEAFF. In nucleotides, the CDR3 is TGTGCCAGCCTAATAACAGATAACACTGAAGCTTTCTTT. The J gene is TRBJ1-1, the V gene TRBV2, with D uncertain. Germline lookup yields CDR1 SNHLY and CDR2 FYNNEI. The CDR3 loop spans 13 amino acids. Trimming took off 8 bases at V and 2 bases at J, with 12 bases between the two ends.